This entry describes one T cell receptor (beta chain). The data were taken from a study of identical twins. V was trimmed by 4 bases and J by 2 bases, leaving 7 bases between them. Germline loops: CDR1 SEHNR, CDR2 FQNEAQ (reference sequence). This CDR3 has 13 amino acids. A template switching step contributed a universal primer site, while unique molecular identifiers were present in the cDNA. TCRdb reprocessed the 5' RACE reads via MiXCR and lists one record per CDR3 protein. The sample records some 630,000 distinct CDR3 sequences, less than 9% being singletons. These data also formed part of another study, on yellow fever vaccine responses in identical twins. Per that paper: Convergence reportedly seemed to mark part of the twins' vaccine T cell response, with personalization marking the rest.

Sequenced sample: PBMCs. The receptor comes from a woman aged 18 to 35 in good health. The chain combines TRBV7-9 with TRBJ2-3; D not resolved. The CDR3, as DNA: TGTGCCAGCAGCTCATTGACCACAGATACGCAGTATTTT. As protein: CASSSLTTDTQYF.